This TCR beta chain derives from a study of neurological immune-mediated disorders (dated by TCRdb to the late 2010s). For the wider study: Among the roughly 35 multiple sclerosis patients, 31 had relapsing-remitting MS and 3 had secondary progressive MS. Using UMI-based sequencing, the study compared peripheral blood TCR-beta repertoires from patients with HTLV-I-associated myelopathy (HAM/TSP), patients with multiple sclerosis, and healthy controls. Of the 70 or so subjects in the cohort, around 14 were HAM/TSP patients, some 34 were multiple sclerosis patients, and about 20 were healthy controls. Alongside PBMC samples, the set of approximately 100 TCR-beta libraries contained longitudinal samples, technical triplicates, and paired CD4+ and CD8+ T-cell subsets that had been sorted.

The CDR3 runs 16 amino acids, cysteine and phenylalanine included. CDR3 DNA is the only sequence kept; it has 48 bases, read in frame from the first base. Trimming removed 6 bases from V and 0 bases from J; the gene matches leave 5 bases unexplained. At least ten counts were recorded for this clonotype. Its antigen is unknown. No quality values exist for individual bases; no much larger clone is one base distant. What the work shows at the level of the full study, not this receptor alone: Expanded clones from different subjects shared no identical CDR3 amino acid sequences, which suggests that TCR-beta repertoires were private in all groups. Repertoires from 18 of 34 MS patients were grouped by phylogenetic analysis into a cluster of related CDR3 sequences, suggesting a possible repertoire-level signature. The MS cluster was not associated with any clinical or MRI features, and the authors stated that larger cohorts are needed. TCR clonal expansion was highest in HAM/TSP patients and lowest in MS patients, with MS patients falling below even healthy controls.

Unsorted PBMC libraries were generated from 2 million PBMCs stored in RNAlater at -80 °C until RNA extraction. Multiple sclerosis patients were enrolled in a US clinical protocol evaluating disease progression by magnetic resonance imaging. Peripheral blood underwent Ficoll-Hypaque density gradient centrifugation to isolate PBMCs, which were then cryopreserved in liquid nitrogen. cDNA was synthesized by template-switch 5'RACE using a primer with a 10-nucleotide random unique molecular identifier that tagged each TCR transcript. Over 190 million TCR-beta sequences, covering 15-18 subjects, were produced in each sequencing run. The RNeasy kit was used to extract total RNA. TCR-beta VDJ regions were amplified with primers for the TCR constant region and the 5'RACE anchor, using the KAPA Real-time Library Amplification kit. A first PCR added sample indexes and Illumina adaptors, after which a second PCR increased the library yield. After Ampure bead purification, the roughly 650 bp TCR product was size-selected on a 2% E-gel SizeSelection system. Before pooling, libraries had their quality checked on a Bioanalyzer, their concentration measured with Qubit, and their quantity determined with the Kapa Library Quantification kit. An Illumina HiSeq 2500 was used to sequence the libraries paired-end at 2 x 150 bp. To increase sequence diversity, about 25-30% phiX was spiked into each library pool. The authors processed their data as follows. Quality-filtered reads were processed with the UMI-based MiGEC pipeline, which removed over 75% of raw TCR sequences during error correction. VDJ genes were aligned to IMGT germline references, and each clonotype was defined by a unique CDR3 amino acid sequence together with V-J genes. VDJtools evaluated clonal expansion, Shannon diversity and CDR3 relatedness (CalcPairwiseDistances, ClusterSamples); CLCbio workbench built phylogenetic trees. Using coefficient-of-variation modelling across technical triplicates, the study counted a clone as expanded if it had at least 8 unique UMIs. Starting from the raw public reads, TCRdb applied fastp trimming at Q25, assembled clones with MiXCR and retained in-frame beta chains. CDR3 protein duplicates are merged, each entry listing the most common genes and DNA. The V and J calls and clone size are TCRdb's, not the authors'. For this sample the table gives roughly 38,000 distinct CDR3 sequences, of which roughly 2.5% were detected only once. Of the sample, less than 15% is held by the ten largest clones.

The sequenced sample consisted of PBMCs. This chain joins TRBV12-3 or TRBV12-4 to TRBJ2-2, with 9 bases aligning to TRBD1. The sequence was obtained from a man between 25 and 39 years old with multiple sclerosis. The DNA reads TGTGCCAGCAGCCTAGGACAGGGGTCGAACACCGGGGAGCTGTTTTTT. It translates as CASSLGQGSNTGELFF.